Presented here are 32 T cell receptor beta chains from one specimen sequenced in a study of control samples from healthy donors and cancer patients. TCRdb's copy holds only in-frame clones and misses some; the assay was immunoSEQ multiplex PCR. Among some 100,000 clones listed, 90% were seen once. Sequencing input: blood. The receptors come from a human donor in good health. The donor label of this sample is uncertain.

This clone has just a few counts. The chain joins TRBV19 to TRBJ1-2; 8 bases agree with TRBD1. The CDR3 is made up of 14 amino acids. With 6 bases clipped from V and 3 bases from J, the junction kept 6 bases outside the gene matches. Looked up from germline, CDR1 is LNHDA and CDR2 is SQIVND (reference sequence). The CDR3 sequence: CASRAGGTDYGYTF. The CDR3 DNA reads as TGTGCCAGTAGGGCAGGGGGCACGGACTATGGCTACACCTTC.

The V gene is TRBV27, the J gene TRBJ1-1; D not certain. This CDR3 is built from 14 residues. Germline V lookup: CDR1 MNHEY, CDR2 SMNVEV (reference sequence). Trimming took 4 bases from V and 4 from J, leaving 13 bases between them. CDR3 loop: CASSSKGRFTEAFF. For the CDR3, the DNA is TGTGCCAGCAGTTCTAAGGGAAGGTTCACTGAAGCTTTCTTT.

The chain is built from TRBV3-1 (or the pseudogene TRBV3-2) and TRBJ1-5, with TRBD1 identical over 12 bases. The V gene end was trimmed by 4 bases and the J gene end by 6 bases; junction bases not matched to a gene: 10. Germline-derived CDR1 and CDR2 are LGHDT and YNNKEL (reference sequence). The CDR3 is 17 residues long. The CDR3 protein is CASSPFTGTGGGQPQHF. CDR3 in DNA: TGTGCCAGCAGCCCCTTTACCGGGACAGGGGGCGGTCAGCCCCAGCATTTT.

This clone showed up just once. V and J are TRBV9 and TRBJ1-4, with TRBD1 identical over 7 bases. J gave up 6 bases and V 3 bases, and 5 bases lay outside the gene matches. The CDR3 is 14 residues long. Germline V CDR1 and CDR2: SGDLS, YYNGEE. CDR3 nucleotide sequence: TGTGCCAGCAGCGGACCTCAGGGGGATGAAAAACTGTTTTTT. This encodes CASSGPQGDEKLFF.

The V and J genes are TRBV30 and TRBJ2-1; 9 bases line up with TRBD1. The CDR3 covers 17 residues. Germline trimming cut 3 bases from V and 2 bases from J; bases unmatched to any gene: 11. The germline V gene has CDR1 GTSNPN and CDR2 SVGIG (reference sequence). The DNA for the CDR3 is TGTGCCTGGAGGGACAGGGGAACCGTAAGTGCCTACAATGAGCAGTTCTTC. It encodes CAWRDRGTVSAYNEQFF.

CDR3 nucleotide sequence: TGTGCCAGCAGCTCCCCAGGGGGCCTGAACACCGGGGAGCTGTTTTTT. Translation gives CASSSPGGLNTGELFF. The rearrangement links TRBV11-2 to TRBJ2-2; the match to TRBD1 covers 8 bases. Germline V gene lookup returns CDR1 SGHAT and CDR2 FQNNGV. Trimming took 4 bases from V and 1 from J; bases not matched to a gene: 5. This CDR3 spans 16 amino acids. The entire variable domain, with the rest obtained from reference TRBV11-2 and TRBJ2-2, is as follows: EAGVAQSPRYKIIEKRQSVAFWCNPISGHATLYWYQQILGQGPKLLIQFQNNGVVDDSQLPKDRFSAERLKGVDSTLKIQPAKLEDSAVYLCASSSPGGLNTGELFFGEGSRLTVL.

This clone was counted a few times. V usage is TRBV6-6 and J usage is TRBJ2-7; D is possibly TRBD2 (5 bases). V shed 6 bases and J shed 0 bases, with 6 bases lying between them. The CDR3 runs to 12 residues. In germline, CDR1 is MNHNY, CDR2 SVGAGI (reference sequence). CDR3 in amino acids: CASRTSSYEQYF. CDR3 coding DNA: TGTGCCAGCAGAACTAGCTCCTACGAGCAGTACTTC.

This sequence joins TRBV19 and TRBJ2-7, with D hard to call. V lost 6 bases to trimming and J lost 5 bases, with 14 bases between them. The CDR3 runs to 13 residues. CDR1 and CDR2 (germline): LNHDA, SQIVND (reference sequence). The CDR3 is CASRHPQFDEQYF. As DNA, the CDR3 is TGTGCCAGTAGACACCCGCAGTTCGACGAGCAGTACTTC.

The chain combines TRBV5-6 with TRBJ2-1; 8 nucleotides agree with TRBD1. The V and J ends lost 2 bases and 0 bases, in that order; junction bases with no gene match: 1. Germline CDR1 reads SGHDT; CDR2 reads YYEEEE. There are 15 residues in the CDR3. The CDR3 region is CASSFGTGSYNEQFF. CDR3 sequence (DNA): TGTGCCAGCAGCTTTGGGACAGGCTCCTACAATGAGCAGTTCTTC.

In this sample, this clone turned up a few times. V gene TRBV24-1 combines with J gene TRBJ2-1; D not resolved. V lost 4 bases to trimming and J lost 10 bases, with 19 bases between them. Per the germline V gene, CDR1 is KGHDR and CDR2 is SFDVKD. This CDR3 region has 15 residues. The CDR3 DNA is TGTGCCACCAGTGACCCCACTCAATTGGTGGTGGAGCAGTTCTTC. Translating gives CATSDPTQLVVEQFF.

The chain joins TRBV19 to TRBJ2-1, with D possibly TRBD2 on 5 matching bases. V was trimmed by 7 bases and J by 7 bases, leaving 23 bases between them. Germline lookup yields CDR1 LNHDA and CDR2 SQIVND (reference sequence). This CDR3 is 16 amino acids long. The chain's CDR3 is CASTQSPPGSLNEQFF. The DNA for the CDR3 is TGTGCCAGTACCCAATCACCTCCGGGAAGTTTAAATGAGCAGTTCTTC. Full variable domain (outside the CDR3, taken from reference TRBV19 and TRBJ2-1): DGGITQSPKYLFRKEGQNVTLSCEQNLNHDAMYWYRQDPGQGLRLIYYSQIVNDFQKGDIAEGYSVSREKKESFPLTVTSAQKNPTAFYLCASTQSPPGSLNEQFFGPGTRLTVL.

The chain has TRBV3-1 (or the pseudogene TRBV3-2) and TRBJ1-1; D gene ambiguous. Germline CDR1 LGHDT, CDR2 YNNKEL (reference sequence). CDR3 length: 14 residues. Trimming cost V 1 base and J 0 bases, with 6 bases left between them. CDR3 DNA: TGTGCCAGCAGCCAAGCACGCGTGAACACTGAAGCTTTCTTT. Residues: CASSQARVNTEAFF.

The gene calls are TRBV19 and TRBJ2-2, with 8 bases matching TRBD2. The CDR3 runs 14 residues. Per the germline V gene, CDR1 is LNHDA and CDR2 is SQIVND (reference sequence). J gave up 1 base and V 8 bases, and 3 bases lay outside the gene matches. Here the CDR3 reads CASRGGWNTGELFF. The DNA of the CDR3 is TGTGCCAGTCGGGGGGGGTGGAACACCGGGGAGCTGTTTTTT.

The chain recombines TRBV2 with TRBJ2-2, with D hard to call. CDR1 and CDR2 (germline): SNHLY, FYNNEI. This CDR3 contains 14 residues. Trimming left V 11 bases short and J 0 bases short, with 13 bases between. The DNA for the CDR3 is TGTGCCGGAGCAATGGGCGCGAACACCGGGGAGCTGTTTTTT. Its translation: CAGAMGANTGELFF.

The rearrangement joins TRBV15 to TRBJ2-7; the match to TRBD1 covers 10 bases. Germline assignment: CDR1 LNHNV and CDR2 YYDKDF (reference sequence). V lost 1 base to trimming and J lost 5 bases; unmatched junction nucleotides: 8. The length of the CDR3 is 16 residues. The CDR3 DNA follows: TGTGCCACCAGCAGAGGTATGGGACAGGGGATCAACGAGCAGTACTTC. As protein: CATSRGMGQGINEQYF. Filled out from reference TRBV15 and TRBJ2-7, the complete variable domain reads DAMVIQNPRYQVTQFGKPVTLSCSQTLNHNVMYWYQQKSSQAPKLLFHYYDKDFNNEADTPDNFQSRRPNTSFCFLDIRSPGLGDTAMYLCATSRGMGQGINEQYFGPGTRLTVT.

The rearrangement links TRBV6-1 to TRBJ1-1, with D maybe TRBD1 (6 bases). The length of the CDR3 is 15 residues. Per germline, CDR1 MNHNS and CDR2 SASEGT. Trimming shortened V by 3 bases and J by 6 bases, and 17 bases separated the two germline ends. For the CDR3, the DNA is TGTGCCAGCAGTGATGCCATAGGGGGGCGGGCTGAAGCTTTCTTT. Its protein product is CASSDAIGGRAEAFF.

The chain recombines TRBV19 with TRBJ1-2; D gene unclear. V dropped 6 bases and J dropped 0 bases, with 5 bases sitting between them. CDR3 length: 12 residues. CDR1 is LNHDA and CDR2 is SQIVND in the germline V gene (reference sequence). The CDR3 DNA is TGTGCCAGTAGAAGGACTAACTATGGCTACACCTTC. It translates to CASRRTNYGYTF.

The J gene is TRBJ2-1, the V gene TRBV11-2; TRBD2 aligns across 10 bases. Trimming at V came to 1 base and at J to 9 bases, leaving 6 bases not matched to a gene. CDR1 and CDR2 (germline): SGHAT, FQNNGV. The CDR3 runs to 15 residues. The CDR3 nucleotides are TGTGCCAGCAGCTTAGCAGCGGGGGGGCCTTTTGAGCAGTTCTTC. Encoded protein: CASSLAAGGPFEQFF.

This chain joins TRBV11-3 and TRBJ2-7; D may correspond to TRBD1 or TRBD2 (5 bases each). The germline V gene has CDR1 SGHNT and CDR2 YENEEA. CDR3 length equals 13 residues. V lost 3 bases to trimming and J lost 6 bases, with 12 bases between them. DNA of the CDR3: TGTGCCAGCAGCTTCCGACGGGACGGCGAGCAGTACTTC. Amino acid sequence: CASSFRRDGEQYF.

V gene TRBV30 combines with J gene TRBJ2-1; either TRBD1 or TRBD2 may supply D (5 bases each). Trimming left V 5 bases short and J 5 bases short, with 19 bases between. The CDR3 is 15 amino acids. Looked up from germline, CDR1 is GTSNPN and CDR2 is SVGIG (reference sequence). CDR3 loop: CAWDKGLLGDNEQFF. Here the CDR3 DNA reads TGTGCCTGGGATAAGGGGTTATTGGGGGACAATGAGCAGTTCTTC.

This chain uses TRBV30 with TRBJ2-4, with 7 bases aligning to TRBD1. Germline V CDR1 and CDR2: GTSNPN, SVGIG (reference sequence). The CDR3 runs 14 residues. J was trimmed by 4 bases and V by 4 bases; bases with no gene match: 7. Written as DNA, the CDR3 is TGTGCCTGGAAGCCCCCACAGGGGAAAAACATTCAGTACTTC. Its protein product is CAWKPPQGKNIQYF.

V usage is TRBV2 and J usage is TRBJ1-6; a possible D gene is TRBD1 (6 bases). Looked up from germline, CDR1 is SNHLY and CDR2 is FYNNEI. The CDR3 spans 15 residues. V was clipped by 7 bases and J by 1 base, with 11 bases between them. The CDR3: CASMVDRSYNSPLHF. The CDR3 DNA is TGTGCCAGCATGGTGGACAGATCCTATAATTCACCCCTCCACTTT.

This chain joins TRBV28 and TRBJ1-1; maybe TRBD1 (5 bases). The CDR3 loop spans 16 amino acids. Germline CDR1 reads MDHEN; CDR2 reads SYDVKM. The germline V and J ends were trimmed by 4 bases and 1 base, with 16 bases remaining between them. CDR3 amino acids: CASSSGLRRGNTEAFF. Here the CDR3 DNA reads TGTGCCAGCAGTTCGGGGTTACGGAGGGGGAACACTGAAGCTTTCTTT.

DNA for the CDR3: TGTGCCAGCAGCCTCACAGGGGAAGGGAGGAATAACTATGGCTACACCTTC. This sequence encodes CASSLTGEGRNNYGYTF. This sequence joins TRBV28 and TRBJ1-2; TRBD1 matches at 7 bases. V lost 6 bases and J lost 1; bases outside the gene matches: 14. Germline V gene lookup returns CDR1 MDHEN and CDR2 SYDVKM. This CDR3 is built from 17 residues.

The V gene is TRBV18, the J gene TRBJ1-1, with no clear D. The germline V gene has CDR1 KGHSH and CDR2 LQKENI. The CDR3 contains 16 residues. Trimming cost V 3 bases and J 0 bases, with 14 bases left between them. Written as DNA, the CDR3 is TGTGCCAGCTCACCTGGAGGGCTACGATTGAACACTGAAGCTTTCTTT. Translation: CASSPGGLRLNTEAFF.

The V call is TRBV7-3, the J call TRBJ2-1; perhaps D is TRBD1 or TRBD2 (5 bases each). Per germline, CDR1 SGHTA and CDR2 FQGTGA. CDR3 length equals 14 residues. Trimming shortened V by 5 bases and J by 0 bases, and 8 bases separated the two germline ends. CDR3 nucleotide sequence: TGTGCCAGCAGCCGGGACCCCTCCTACAATGAGCAGTTCTTC. Protein product: CASSRDPSYNEQFF.

A remark on this clone: This sample includes further DNA sequences coding for the same CDR3. The chain uses TRBV7-9 and TRBJ1-1, with TRBD1 matching over 9 bases. The CDR3 consists of 15 residues. Losses at the gene ends were 0 bases for V and 4 bases for J; bases not matched to a gene: 3. Per germline, CDR1 SEHNR and CDR2 FQNEAQ (reference sequence). This CDR3 reads CASSLATGGGTEAFF. The CDR3 DNA sequence: TGTGCCAGCAGCTTAGCAACAGGGGGCGGCACTGAAGCTTTCTTT.

The genes are TRBV5-1 and TRBJ2-1, with D perhaps matching TRBD2 (5 bases). Germline CDR1 and CDR2: SGHRS and YFSETQ. With 0 bases removed from V and 6 bases from J, the gap between germline ends came to 19 bases. This CDR3 spans 17 amino acids. The CDR3 sequence is CASSLERSGLRGNEQFF. DNA of the CDR3: TGCGCCAGCAGCTTGGAGAGGTCGGGTTTACGGGGCAATGAGCAGTTCTTC.

The chain employs TRBV19 and TRBJ1-5; D may be TRBD1 (6 bases). The CDR3 runs to 15 residues. Trimming took 1 base from V and 6 from J, leaving 13 bases between them. Germline values: CDR1 LNHDA, CDR2 SQIVND (reference sequence). The CDR3: CASSIVSGVSQPQHF. The CDR3 DNA reads as TGTGCCAGTAGTATAGTCTCAGGGGTGAGTCAGCCCCAGCATTTT.

The chain links TRBV19 to TRBJ1-1; tentatively, D is TRBD1 (6 bases). The germline V gene has CDR1 LNHDA and CDR2 SQIVND (reference sequence). CDR3 length equals 12 residues. The V gene lost 6 bases and the J gene lost 5 bases, with 10 bases spanning the gap. The CDR3 DNA reads as TGTGCCAGTAGCCAACAGGGTACTGAAGCTTTCTTT. Translated, it gives CASSQQGTEAFF.

The chain is built from TRBV19 and TRBJ2-7, with D unresolved. There are 13 residues in the CDR3. V lost 5 bases, J lost 2 bases, and 10 bases lay in between. Germline CDR1 LNHDA, CDR2 SQIVND (reference sequence). Here the CDR3 reads CASSSAGTYEQYF. The DNA for the CDR3 is TGTGCCAGTAGTTCAGCAGGAACCTACGAGCAGTACTTC.

V usage is TRBV24-1 and J usage is TRBJ1-1; TRBD1 matches 10 bases. V lost 4 bases to trimming and J lost 1 base; unmatched junction nucleotides: 8. The CDR3 extends over 17 amino acids. Germline-derived CDR1 and CDR2 are KGHDR and SFDVKD. The CDR3 loop is CATSDAGTGAGNTEAFF. The DNA for the CDR3 is TGTGCCACCAGTGACGCCGGGACAGGGGCCGGGAACACTGAAGCTTTCTTT.